This T cell receptor beta chain was observed in a study of OX40 agonist ivuxolimab in advanced cancers. Turning to the study itself: Ivuxolimab is an agonistic anti-OX40 (CD134) antibody, and patients were treated with it. Patients assigned to dose escalation were diagnosed with hepatocellular carcinoma, melanoma, renal cell or head and neck cancer. Prior anti-PD-1, anti-PD-L1 or anti-CTLA-4 therapy was allowed; around 43% had some.

Profiling relied on immunoSEQ multiplex PCR, and the TCRdb table lists in-frame clones only, not all of them. The sample has some 42,000 clones, approximately 90% seen once. On this clone itself: Its antigen is as yet unknown.

The germline V gene encodes CDR1 LNHDA and CDR2 SQIVND (reference sequence). The CDR3 is 14 residues long. Losses at the gene ends were 5 bases for V and 2 bases for J; bases not matched to a gene: 3. Study results and limitations: Low clonal expansion, among the lowest seen, marked partial responders at 0.1-3.0 mg/kg.

Sequences were derived from CD4+ or CD8+ T cells sorted from blood, sampled in a trial of the OX40 agonist ivuxolimab. This chain links TRBV19 with TRBJ1-2; 9 bases are shared with TRBD1. The TCR sequence derives from an adult with an advanced solid tumor such as melanoma, head and neck, liver or kidney cancer. The CDR3 DNA is TGTGCCAGTAGTTCAGGACAGGGGAACTATGGCTACACCTTC. Residues: CASSSGQGNYGYTF.